This T cell receptor (beta chain) was documented in a study of shared clonotypes between healthy human individuals. Study outcomes and limitations: Researchers sampled only blood; tissue repertoires likely differ. Around 5% was the fraction of naive CD4 clonotypes found shared across a handful of donors.

Germline lookup yields CDR1 SGDLS and CDR2 YYNGEE. The CDR3 totals 15 residues. V lost 0 bases and J lost 3, with 13 bases in between. With respect to this clone: Its specificity is unknown.

Here immunoSEQ multiplex PCR was the method, and the copy in TCRdb shows in-frame clones only, minus some. The repertoire holds around 1.6 million clones, 95% to 99% seen once, with about 0.45% in the top ten. J is TRBJ2-7 and V is TRBV9, with D possibly being TRBD2 (5 bases). The material sequenced was naive CD4+ T cells sorted from blood. Subset described: CD45RA+ positively selected. This sequence was found in a man aged 25-45 years in good health. CDR3 sequence: CASSVDEGRIYEQYF. The CDR3, as DNA: TGTGCCAGCAGCGTAGATGAGGGTAGAATCTACGAGCAGTACTTC.